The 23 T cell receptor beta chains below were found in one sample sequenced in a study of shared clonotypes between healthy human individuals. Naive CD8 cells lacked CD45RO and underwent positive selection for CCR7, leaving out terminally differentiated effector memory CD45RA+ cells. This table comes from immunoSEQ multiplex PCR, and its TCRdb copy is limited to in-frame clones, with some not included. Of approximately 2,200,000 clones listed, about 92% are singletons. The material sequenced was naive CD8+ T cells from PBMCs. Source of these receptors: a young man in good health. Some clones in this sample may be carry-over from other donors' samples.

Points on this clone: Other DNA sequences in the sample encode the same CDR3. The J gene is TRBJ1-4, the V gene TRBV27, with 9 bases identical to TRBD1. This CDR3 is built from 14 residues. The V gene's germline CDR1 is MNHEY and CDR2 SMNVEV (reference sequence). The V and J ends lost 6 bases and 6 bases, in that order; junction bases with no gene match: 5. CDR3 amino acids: CASSPGTGYEKLFF. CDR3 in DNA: TGTGCCAGCAGCCCCGGGACAGGGTATGAAAAACTGTTTTTT.

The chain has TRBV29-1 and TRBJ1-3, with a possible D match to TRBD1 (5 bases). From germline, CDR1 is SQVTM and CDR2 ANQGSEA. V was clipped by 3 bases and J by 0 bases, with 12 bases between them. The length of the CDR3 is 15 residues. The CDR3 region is CSVDGDGSSGNTIYF. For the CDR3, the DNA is TGCAGCGTTGATGGGGACGGCAGCTCTGGAAACACCATATATTTT.

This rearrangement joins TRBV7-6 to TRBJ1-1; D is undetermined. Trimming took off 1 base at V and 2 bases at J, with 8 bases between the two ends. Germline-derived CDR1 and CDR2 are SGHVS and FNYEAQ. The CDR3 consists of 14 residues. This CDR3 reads CASSLDSGNTEAFF. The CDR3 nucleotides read TGTGCCAGCAGCTTAGATAGCGGAAACACTGAAGCTTTCTTT. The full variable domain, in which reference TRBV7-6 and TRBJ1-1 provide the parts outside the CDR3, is GAGVSQSPRYKVTKRGQDVALRCDPISGHVSLYWYRQALGQGPEFLTYFNYEAQQDKSGLPNDRFSAERPEGSISTLTIQRTEQRDSAMYRCASSLDSGNTEAFFGQGTRLTVV.

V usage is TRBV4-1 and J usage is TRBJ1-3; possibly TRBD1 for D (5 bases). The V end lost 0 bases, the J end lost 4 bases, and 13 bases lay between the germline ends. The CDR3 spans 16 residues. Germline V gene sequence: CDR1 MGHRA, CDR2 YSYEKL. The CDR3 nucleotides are TGCGCCAGCAGCCAAGACGGCAGGGTTGGGGGAAACACCATATATTTT. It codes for CASSQDGRVGGNTIYF.

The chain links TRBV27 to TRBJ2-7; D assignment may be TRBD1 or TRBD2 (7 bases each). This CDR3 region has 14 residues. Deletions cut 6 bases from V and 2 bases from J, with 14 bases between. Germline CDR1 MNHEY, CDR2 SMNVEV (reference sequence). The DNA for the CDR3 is TGTGCCAGCAGGGCCCAGGGGGGGACCTACGAGCAGTACTTC. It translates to CASRAQGGTYEQYF.

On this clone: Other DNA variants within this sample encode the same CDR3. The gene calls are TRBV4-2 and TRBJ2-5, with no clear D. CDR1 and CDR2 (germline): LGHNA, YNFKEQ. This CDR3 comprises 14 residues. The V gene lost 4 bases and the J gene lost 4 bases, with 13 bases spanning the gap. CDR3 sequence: CASSLPASGETQYF. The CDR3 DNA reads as TGTGCCAGCAGCCTTCCGGCGAGTGGAGAGACCCAGTACTTC.

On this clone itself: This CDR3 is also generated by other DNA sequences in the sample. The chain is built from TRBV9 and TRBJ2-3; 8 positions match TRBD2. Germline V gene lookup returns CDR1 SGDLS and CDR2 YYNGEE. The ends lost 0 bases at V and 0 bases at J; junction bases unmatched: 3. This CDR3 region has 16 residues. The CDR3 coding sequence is TGTGCCAGCAGCGTAGTGGCTAGCGGGAGCACAGATACGCAGTATTTT. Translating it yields CASSVVASGSTDTQYF. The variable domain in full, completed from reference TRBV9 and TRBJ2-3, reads DSGVTQTPKHLITATGQRVTLRCSPRSGDLSVYWYQQSLDQGLQFLIQYYNGEERAKGNILERFSAQQFPDLHSELNLSSLELGDSALYFCASSVVASGSTDTQYFGPGTRLTVL.

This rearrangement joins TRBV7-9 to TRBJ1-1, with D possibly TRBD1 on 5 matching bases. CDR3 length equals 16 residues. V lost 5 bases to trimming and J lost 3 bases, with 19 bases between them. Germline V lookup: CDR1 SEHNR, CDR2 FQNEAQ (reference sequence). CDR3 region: CASSLVRVLGDTEAFF. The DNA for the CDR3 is TGTGCCAGCAGCCTCGTGAGAGTACTGGGGGACACTGAAGCTTTCTTT.

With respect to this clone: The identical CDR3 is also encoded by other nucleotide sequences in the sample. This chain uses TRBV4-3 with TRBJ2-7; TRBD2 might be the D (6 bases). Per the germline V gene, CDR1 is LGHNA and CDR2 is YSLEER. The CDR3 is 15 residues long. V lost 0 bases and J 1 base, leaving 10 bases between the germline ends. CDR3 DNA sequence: TGCGCCAGCAGCCAAGATATTAGCGGATCCTACGAGCAGTACTTC. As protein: CASSQDISGSYEQYF.

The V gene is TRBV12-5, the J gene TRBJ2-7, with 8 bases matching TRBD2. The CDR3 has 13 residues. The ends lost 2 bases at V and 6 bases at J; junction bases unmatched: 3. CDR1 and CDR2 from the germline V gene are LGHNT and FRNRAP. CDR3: CASGLQAGGEQYF. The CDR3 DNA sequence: TGTGCTAGTGGTTTGCAGGCGGGAGGCGAGCAGTACTTC. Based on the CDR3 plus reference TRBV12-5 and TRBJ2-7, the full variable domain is DARVTQTPRHKVTEMGQEVTMRCQPILGHNTVFWYRQTMMQGLELLAYFRNRAPLDDSGMPKDRFSAEMPDATLATLKIQPSEPRDSAVYFCASGLQAGGEQYFGPGTRLTVT.

DNA of the CDR3: TGTGCCTGGAGGCAATCCGGGAGCTACGAGCAGTACTTC. Protein sequence: CAWRQSGSYEQYF. The rearrangement joins TRBV30 to TRBJ2-7; D might be TRBD2 (6 bases). Germline CDR1 and CDR2: GTSNPN and SVGIG (reference sequence). Deletions cut 3 bases from V and 3 bases from J, with 12 bases between. The CDR3 is 13 residues long.

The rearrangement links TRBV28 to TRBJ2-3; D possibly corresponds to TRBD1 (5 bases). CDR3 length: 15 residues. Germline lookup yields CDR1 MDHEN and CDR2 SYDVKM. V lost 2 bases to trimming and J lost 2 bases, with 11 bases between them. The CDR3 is CASSLSGAYTDTQYF. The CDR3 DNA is TGTGCCAGCAGTTTAAGTGGGGCGTACACAGATACGCAGTATTTT. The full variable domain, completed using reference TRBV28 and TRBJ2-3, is DVKVTQSSRYLVKRTGEKVFLECVQDMDHENMFWYRQDPGLGLRLIYFSYDVKMKEKGDIPEGYSVSREKKERFSLILESASTNQTSMYLCASSLSGAYTDTQYFGPGTRLTVL.

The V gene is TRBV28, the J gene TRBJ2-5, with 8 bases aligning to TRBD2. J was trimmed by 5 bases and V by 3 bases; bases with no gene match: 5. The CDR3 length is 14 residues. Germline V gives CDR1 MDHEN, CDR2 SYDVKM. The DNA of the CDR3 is TGTGCCAGCAGTTTTGGAGCGGGAGTTGAGACCCAGTACTTC. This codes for CASSFGAGVETQYF.

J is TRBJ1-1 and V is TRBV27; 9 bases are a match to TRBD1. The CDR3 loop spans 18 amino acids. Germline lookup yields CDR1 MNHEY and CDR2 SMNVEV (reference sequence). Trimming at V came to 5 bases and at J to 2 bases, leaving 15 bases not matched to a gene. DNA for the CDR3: TGTGCCAGCAGTCCCCACAGAGACAGGGGGTTTTATAACACTGAAGCTTTCTTT. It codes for CASSPHRDRGFYNTEAFF.

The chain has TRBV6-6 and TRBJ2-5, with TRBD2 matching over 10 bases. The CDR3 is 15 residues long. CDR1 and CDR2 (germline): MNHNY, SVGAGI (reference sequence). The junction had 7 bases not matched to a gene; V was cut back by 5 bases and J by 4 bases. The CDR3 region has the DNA TGTGCCAGCAGTACGGCGGGACTAGCGATAGAGACCCAGTACTTC. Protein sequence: CASSTAGLAIETQYF.

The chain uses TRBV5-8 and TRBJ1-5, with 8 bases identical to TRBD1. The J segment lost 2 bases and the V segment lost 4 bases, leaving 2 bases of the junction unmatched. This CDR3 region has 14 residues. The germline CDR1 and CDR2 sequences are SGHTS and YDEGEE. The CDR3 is CASSGQGGNQPQHF. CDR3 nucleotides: TGTGCCAGCAGCGGACAGGGAGGCAATCAGCCCCAGCATTTT.

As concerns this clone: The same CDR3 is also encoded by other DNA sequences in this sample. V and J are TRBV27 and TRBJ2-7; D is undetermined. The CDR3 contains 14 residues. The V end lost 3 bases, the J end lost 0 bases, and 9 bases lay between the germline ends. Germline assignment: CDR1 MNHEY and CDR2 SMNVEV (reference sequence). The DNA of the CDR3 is TGTGCCAGCAGTTTCGGACCTAGCTCCTACGAGCAGTACTTC. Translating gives CASSFGPSSYEQYF.

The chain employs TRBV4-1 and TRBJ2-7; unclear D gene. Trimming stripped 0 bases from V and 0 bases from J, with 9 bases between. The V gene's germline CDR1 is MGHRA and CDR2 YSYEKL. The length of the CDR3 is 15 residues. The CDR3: CASSQEAWRSYEQYF. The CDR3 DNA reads TGCGCCAGCAGCCAAGAGGCCTGGCGCTCCTACGAGCAGTACTTC.

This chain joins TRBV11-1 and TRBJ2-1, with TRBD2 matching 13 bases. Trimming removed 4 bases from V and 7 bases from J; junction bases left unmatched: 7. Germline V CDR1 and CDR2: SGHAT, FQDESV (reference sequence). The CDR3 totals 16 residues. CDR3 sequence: CASSSRTSGSSNEQFF. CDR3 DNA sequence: TGTGCCAGCAGCTCTCGGACTAGCGGGAGTTCAAATGAGCAGTTCTTC.

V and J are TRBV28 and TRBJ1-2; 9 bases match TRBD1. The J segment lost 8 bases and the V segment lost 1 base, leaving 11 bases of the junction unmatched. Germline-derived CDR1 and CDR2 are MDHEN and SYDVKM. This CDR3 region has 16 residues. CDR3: CASSLSEYRGRLGYTF. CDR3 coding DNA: TGTGCCAGCAGTTTATCCGAGTACAGGGGGCGTCTCGGCTACACCTTC.

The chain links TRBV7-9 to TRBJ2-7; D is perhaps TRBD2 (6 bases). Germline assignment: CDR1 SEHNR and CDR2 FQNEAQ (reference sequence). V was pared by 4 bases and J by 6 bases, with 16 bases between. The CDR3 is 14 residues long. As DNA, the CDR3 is TGTGCCAGCAGCTCGCGGGACTCAGTTGGCGAGCAGTACTTC. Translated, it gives CASSSRDSVGEQYF. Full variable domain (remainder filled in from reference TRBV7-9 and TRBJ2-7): DTGVSQNPRHKITKRGQNVTFRCDPISEHNRLYWYRQTLGQGPEFLTYFQNEAQLEKSRLLSDRFSAERPKGSFSTLEIQRTEQGDSAMYLCASSSRDSVGEQYFGPGTRLTVT.

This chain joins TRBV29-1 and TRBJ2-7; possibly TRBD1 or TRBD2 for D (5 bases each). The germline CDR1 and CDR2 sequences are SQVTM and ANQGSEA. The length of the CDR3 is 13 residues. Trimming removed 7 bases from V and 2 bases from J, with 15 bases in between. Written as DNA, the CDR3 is TGCAGCGCATTTGTGGGACGGGCCTACGAGCAGTACTTC. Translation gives CSAFVGRAYEQYF.

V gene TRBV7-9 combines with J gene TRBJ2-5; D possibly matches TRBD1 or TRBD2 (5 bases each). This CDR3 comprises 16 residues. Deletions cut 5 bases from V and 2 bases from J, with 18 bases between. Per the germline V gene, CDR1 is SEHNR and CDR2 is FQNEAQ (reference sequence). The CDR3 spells CASSRKTGPYQETQYF. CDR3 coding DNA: TGTGCCAGCAGCCGGAAAACGGGGCCTTATCAAGAGACCCAGTACTTC.